These T cell receptor beta chains were read from a single sample in a study of OX40 agonist ivuxolimab in advanced cancers. Sequencing used immunoSEQ multiplex PCR; TCRdb keeps in-frame clones, though not all of them. The data hold about 64,000 clones, with 80% observed a single time. The specimen was CD4+ or CD8+ T cells sorted from blood, collected in a trial of the OX40 agonist ivuxolimab. These receptors were obtained from an adult with an advanced solid tumor such as melanoma, head and neck, liver or kidney cancer. CDR3s include the opening cysteine and the closing phenylalanine or tryptophan. Fields, in order: D gene, clone size, V gene, J gene, CDR3 protein, CDR3 DNA. The D gene is left open where the match is weak. Rows may omit the clone size; those that give it use once, few, many or a size class.

-,-,TRBV18,TRBJ2-7,CASSPQQGSYEQYF,TGTGCCAGCTCACCACAGCAGGGCTCCTACGAGCAGTACTTC
TRBD2,-,TRBV5-1,TRBJ2-7,CASSPGAGSEQYF,TGCGCCAGCAGCCCTGGAGCGGGGAGCGAGCAGTACTTC
-,-,TRBV18,TRBJ2-3,CASSPKQDTQYF,TGTGCCAGCTCACCGAAGCAGGATACGCAGTATTTT
-,once,TRBV5-6,TRBJ2-7,CASSSVTGTVSYEQYF,TGTGCCAGCAGCTCGGTGACCGGGACGGTATCCTACGAGCAGTACTTC
-,many,TRBV6-5,TRBJ1-2,CASSYSTGKGYTF,TGTGCCAGCAGTTACTCGACCGGGAAGGGCTACACCTTC
-,-,TRBV5-1,TRBJ1-2,CASSPWFGGSNYGYTF,TGCGCCAGCAGCCCCTGGTTTGGGGGGTCAAACTATGGCTACACCTTC
-,-,TRBV18,TRBJ1-1,CASSPQVNTEAFF,TGTGCCAGCTCACCACAAGTGAACACTGAAGCTTTCTTT
TRBD1,-,TRBV19,TRBJ1-2,CASSRDRNYGYTF,TGTGCCAGTAGTCGGGACAGAAACTATGGCTACACCTTC
-,once,TRBV7-8,TRBJ2-4,CASSPRPREKNIQYF,TGTGCCAGCAGCCCAAGACCCAGGGAAAAAAACATTCAGTACTTC
-,-,TRBV29-1,TRBJ1-3,CSVVGTGAMGNTIYF,TGCAGCGTTGTGGGGACGGGGGCGATGGGAAACACCATATATTTT
TRBD1,-,TRBV11-2,TRBJ2-7,CASSQAGTGGGEQYF,TGTGCCAGCAGCCAGGCCGGGACAGGGGGCGGCGAGCAGTACTTC
-,-,TRBV29-1,TRBJ1-1,CSANIRGFGVNTEAFF,TGCAGCGCAAACATCAGGGGCTTTGGGGTGAACACTGAAGCTTTCTTT
-,-,TRBV27,TRBJ1-4,CASSFGPGGKLFF,TGTGCCAGCAGTTTCGGGCCCGGAGGAAAACTGTTTTTT
-,-,TRBV5-5,TRBJ1-4,CASSLEGLTNEKLFF,TGTGCCAGCAGCTTGGAAGGGCTAACTAATGAAAAACTGTTTTTT
-,-,TRBV5-1,TRBJ2-5,CASSFAGAGETQYF,TGCGCCAGCAGCTTCGCGGGGGCGGGCGAGACCCAGTACTTC
TRBD1,-,TRBV29-1,TRBJ1-3,CSADRGGGNTIYF,TGCAGCGCCGACAGGGGAGGTGGAAACACCATATATTTT
-,-,TRBV19,TRBJ2-7,CASSIGGRGVTEQYF,TGTGCCAGTAGTATAGGAGGCAGAGGGGTTACCGAGCAGTACTTC
-,-,TRBV29-1,TRBJ2-5,CSVGSEQGTQYF,TGCAGCGTTGGGTCTGAACAGGGGACCCAGTACTTC
-,-,TRBV9,TRBJ2-3,CASSLSLAHPQYF,TGTGCCAGCAGCTTATCTCTAGCTCACCCGCAGTATTTT
-,once,TRBV25-1,TRBJ2-4,CASSELEFEGNIQYF,TGTGCCAGCAGTGAATTAGAGTTCGAAGGGAATATTCAGTACTTC
-,once,TRBV9,TRBJ1-1,CASSATDGGAEAFF,TGTGCCAGCAGCGCAACGGACGGAGGGGCTGAAGCTTTCTTT
-,-,TRBV19,TRBJ2-3,CASSVTRGRTDTQYF,TGTGCCAGTAGTGTGACTAGGGGTAGGACAGATACGCAGTATTTT
-,-,TRBV15,TRBJ2-3,CATSRGADTQYF,TGTGCCACCAGCAGAGGGGCCGATACGCAGTATTTT
TRBD2,few,TRBV11-2,TRBJ2-3,CASSLDGRASGGAGADTQYF,TGTGCCAGCAGCTTAGATGGAAGGGCTAGCGGGGGGGCCGGGGCAGATACGCAGTATTTT
TRBD1,-,TRBV6-1,TRBJ1-3,CASSRQGRSGNTIYF,TGTGCCAGCAGTAGACAGGGGCGCTCTGGAAACACCATATATTTT
-,-,TRBV7-9,TRBJ1-2,CASSYPRAGDGYTF,TGTGCCAGCAGCTACCCTAGGGCCGGCGATGGCTACACCTTC
TRBD2,-,TRBV7-2,TRBJ2-5,CASSSRGRSGGPGTQYF,TGTGCCAGCAGCTCCCGAGGGCGTAGCGGGGGGCCTGGGACCCAGTACTTC
TRBD2,-,TRBV2,TRBJ2-1,CASSGGASGGLEQFF,TGTGCCAGCAGTGGTGGGGCTAGCGGGGGGCTTGAGCAGTTCTTC
-,-,TRBV4-1,TRBJ1-2,CASSPNYLTDTNYGYTF,TGCGCCAGCAGCCCTAACTACCTGACGGACACTAACTATGGCTACACCTTC
TRBD1,-,TRBV5-4,TRBJ2-5,CASSLEKQGAPSQETQYF,TGTGCCAGCAGCTTGGAAAAACAGGGGGCGCCAAGCCAAGAGACCCAGTACTTC
-,-,TRBV11-2,TRBJ2-7,CASSLPTGGEQYF,TGTGCCAGCAGCTTGCCGACAGGCGGCGAGCAGTACTTC
TRBD2,few,TRBV4-3,TRBJ2-1,CASSQGAGGAYNEQFF,TGCGCCAGCAGCCAAGGAGCGGGGGGGGCCTACAATGAGCAGTTCTTC
TRBD2,-,TRBV5-5,TRBJ2-5,CASSRVGRGQETQYF,TGTGCCAGCAGTAGGGTCGGGAGGGGGCAAGAGACCCAGTACTTC
-,few,TRBV5-4,TRBJ1-3,CASSLGGSGNTIYF,TGTGCCAGCAGCTTGGGAGGATCTGGAAACACCATATATTTT
-,-,TRBV5-1,TRBJ2-5,CASSPGTAWTAQETQYF,TGCGCCAGCAGCCCTGGGACCGCCTGGACGGCCCAAGAGACCCAGTACTTC
-,-,TRBV6-6,TRBJ2-5,CASSYSERQETQYF,TGTGCCAGCAGTTACTCTGAGCGACAAGAGACCCAGTACTTC
-,few,TRBV6-6,TRBJ1-5,CASSTATEGNQPQHF,TGTGCCAGCAGCACAGCGACGGAGGGCAATCAGCCCCAGCATTTT
-,-,TRBV18,TRBJ2-5,CASSPPVRVETQYF,TGTGCCAGCTCACCCCCCGTTAGGGTGGAGACCCAGTACTTC
-,-,TRBV11-2,TRBJ1-2,CASSLPRRGDNYGYTF,TGTGCCAGCAGCTTGCCACGGCGAGGCGATAACTATGGCTACACCTTC
-,once,TRBV5-8,TRBJ2-1,CASSLDSYNEQFF,TGTGCCAGCAGCTTGGACAGTTACAATGAGCAGTTCTTC
-,-,TRBV7-9,TRBJ1-4,CASSVRGAANEKLFF,TGTGCCAGCAGCGTTAGAGGGGCGGCTAATGAAAAACTGTTTTTT
-,once,TRBV28,TRBJ1-2,CASSSYAGPGISLYGYTF,TGTGCCAGCAGTTCCTACGCTGGGCCAGGGATTTCCCTCTATGGCTACACCTTC
-,-,TRBV15,TRBJ2-5,CATSRAKETQYF,TGTGCCACCAGCAGAGCAAAAGAGACCCAGTACTTC
TRBD1,-,TRBV5-1,TRBJ2-5,CASSLAWDRGETQYF,TGCGCCAGCAGCTTGGCCTGGGACAGGGGGGAGACCCAGTACTTC
-,-,TRBV12-5,TRBJ2-1,CASETRSGTSNEQFF,TGTGCTAGTGAAACCCGCAGCGGTACGAGCAATGAGCAGTTCTTC
-,-,TRBV4-3,TRBJ1-4,CASSQDETPNEKLFF,TGCGCCAGCAGCCAAGATGAGACCCCTAATGAAAAACTGTTTTTT
-,-,TRBV30,TRBJ1-1,CAWNRGRAGQDTEAFF,TGTGCCTGGAATAGAGGGAGGGCAGGCCAGGACACTGAAGCTTTCTTT
-,-,TRBV29-1,TRBJ1-5,CSVETDRNQPQHF,TGCAGCGTTGAAACGGACAGAAATCAGCCCCAGCATTTT
TRBD1,-,TRBV2,TRBJ2-4,CASTLTGAHVPIQYF,TGTGCCAGCACCTTGACAGGGGCCCACGTCCCCATTCAGTACTTC
TRBD2,-,TRBV11-1,TRBJ2-5,CASRPTSGGAETQYF,TGTGCCAGCAGGCCGACTAGCGGGGGGGCAGAGACCCAGTACTTC
-,once,TRBV7-9,TRBJ1-2,CASSLGTGIYGYTF,TGTGCCAGCAGCTTAGGAACAGGGATCTATGGCTACACCTTC
-,few,TRBV30,TRBJ1-5,CAWSVRGSWSNQPQHF,TGTGCCTGGAGTGTTAGGGGGTCGTGGAGCAATCAGCCCCAGCATTTT
TRBD1,-,TRBV10-3,TRBJ1-3,CAISDKTGWENTIYF,TGTGCCATCAGCGATAAGACAGGGTGGGAAAACACCATATATTTT